The 7 T cell receptor beta chains below all came from one sample that was sequenced in a study of blood T cell repertoires in COVID-19. TCRdb's copy holds only in-frame clones and misses some; the assay was immunoSEQ multiplex PCR. Of about 340,000 clones listed, 88% are singletons. Sequenced: peripheral blood. The receptors derive from a woman in her 70s with COVID-19, enrolled during active disease.

This chain uses TRBV3-1 (or the pseudogene TRBV3-2) with TRBJ2-5; TRBD2 agrees at 15 bases. Germline CDR1 reads LGHDT; CDR2 reads YNNKEL (reference sequence). V shed 0 bases and J 5 bases; nucleotides not matched to a gene: 1. This CDR3 contains 16 residues. CDR3 DNA sequence: TGTGCCAGCAGCCAAGAAGGGACTAGCGGGGGGGAGACCCAGTACTTC. This gives the protein CASSQEGTSGGETQYF.

This clone has only a few counts. The chain uses TRBV28 and TRBJ1-2; the D gene is possibly TRBD1 (5 bases). Looked up from germline, CDR1 is MDHEN and CDR2 is SYDVKM. The CDR3 has 16 amino acids. V lost 7 bases and J lost 3, with 21 bases in between. This CDR3 is CASTALLGQGYYGYTF. CDR3 coding DNA: TGTGCCAGCACCGCGCTTCTGGGGCAGGGATACTATGGCTACACCTTC.

The chain combines TRBV7-2 with TRBJ1-4, with 9 nucleotides matching TRBD1. This CDR3 region has 15 residues. Germline assignment: CDR1 SGHTA and CDR2 FQGNSA. V was clipped by 3 bases and J by 8 bases; unmatched bases: 7. The CDR3 spells CASSLGQGGGEKLFF. The CDR3 region has the DNA TGTGCCAGCAGCTTGGGACAGGGTGGGGGCGAAAAACTGTTTTTT.

Points on this clone: The same CDR3 is also encoded by other DNA sequences in this sample. The rearrangement links TRBV5-1 to TRBJ1-1; a weak D match, TRBD1 (5 bases). Germline V gene sequence: CDR1 SGHRS, CDR2 YFSETQ. The CDR3 consists of 12 residues. Trimming removed 5 bases at V and 1 base at J, with 6 bases between. This CDR3 reads CASSTGNTEAFF. CDR3 nucleotide sequence: TGCGCCAGCAGTACAGGGAACACTGAAGCTTTCTTT.

The genes are TRBV7-6 and TRBJ2-3; 12 bases fit TRBD2. Germline V gene sequence: CDR1 SGHVS, CDR2 FNYEAQ. V gave up 2 bases and J gave up 2 bases; unmatched junction bases: 8. The CDR3 is 18 residues long. The CDR3 reads CASSLRASGGEITDTQYF. The CDR3 nucleotides are TGTGCCAGCAGCTTAAGGGCTAGCGGGGGGGAAATCACAGATACGCAGTATTTT.

V gene TRBV2 combines with J gene TRBJ1-1, with D possibly matching TRBD1 (6 bases). Looked up from germline, CDR1 is SNHLY and CDR2 is FYNNEI. V shed 9 bases and J shed 10 bases, with 18 bases lying between them. The length of the CDR3 is 12 residues. The CDR3 DNA sequence: TGTGCCAGGGAGTACAGGGTAGGGGGAGCTTTCTTT. The encoded protein is CAREYRVGGAFF.

V is TRBV2 and J is TRBJ2-1, with a possible D match to TRBD1 (5 bases). Between the trimmed V and J ends, which lost 2 bases and 5 bases, there was a span of 13 bases. Per the germline V gene, CDR1 is SNHLY and CDR2 is FYNNEI. This CDR3 is 15 amino acids long. The CDR3 region is CASSEREGVHNEQFF. The CDR3 nucleotides read TGTGCCAGCAGTGAAAGAGAAGGGGTCCACAATGAGCAGTTCTTC.